Listed below are T cell receptor beta chains from one sample, sequenced in a study of T cell changes during pregnancy in multiple sclerosis. Here immunoSEQ multiplex PCR was the method, and the copy in TCRdb shows in-frame clones only, minus some. The sample has fewer than 85,000 clones, about 96% seen once. Source: peripheral blood, taken in the second trimester of pregnancy. These TCRs come from a female donor with multiple sclerosis, enrolled in a pregnancy study. Both conserved end residues are trimmed from each CDR3. A D gene is named only where the DNA matches it firmly. Some rows have no size entry. The others give once, few or many, or a class for an expanded clone.

.	TRBJ2-1	.	TRBV29-1	SEKTGPNEQF
.	TRBJ2-7	TRBD2	TRBV5-1	ASSASREGKTYEQY
.	TRBJ2-5	TRBD1	TRBV6-5	ASSSGQAQETQY
.	TRBJ2-5	TRBD1	TRBV5-1	ASSLRTGVEETQY
.	TRBJ1-2	.	TRBV5-1	ASSLETVSYGYT
.	TRBJ2-1	TRBD2	TRBV13	ASSSVPGTSGPVSYNEQF
.	TRBJ2-4	TRBD1	TRBV19	ASSIAGPTGEENIQY
.	TRBJ2-2	.	TRBV11-2	ASSLGLRNTGELF
.	TRBJ2-1	TRBD2	TRBV6-5	ASRLAGGIYNEQF
.	TRBJ2-1	.	TRBV11-2	ASSSRQSLSSYNEQF
.	TRBJ1-5	.	TRBV27	ASSPRGRGSNQPQH
.	TRBJ1-3	TRBD1	TRBV14	ASSLQGSGNTIY
.	TRBJ2-2	.	TRBV11-1	ASSLEFEETGELF
.	TRBJ2-5	.	TRBV5-1	ASSSRVNQETQY
.	TRBJ2-7	.	TRBV12-2	ASRLAAEEDGKVSRVEQY
.	TRBJ2-1	TRBD2	TRBV4-2	ASSQEGLADVYNEQF
.	TRBJ2-5	TRBD2	TRBV13	ASSAGRAHETQY
.	TRBJ2-1	.	TRBV7-9	ASSSGSFGYEQF
.	TRBJ1-5	.	TRBV27	ASSLGGINQPQH
.	TRBJ2-1	.	TRBV28	ASSLPTVSYNEQF
.	TRBJ1-1	.	TRBV29-1	SALSTVARRAF
.	TRBJ2-1	.	TRBV10-1	ASSHSSNEQF
.	TRBJ2-7	TRBD1	TRBV5-8	ASSLAGGFSYEQY
.	TRBJ2-7	TRBD1	TRBV4-1	ASSPYGGQGDEQY
.	TRBJ1-2	.	TRBV5-1	ASSLDNTLGGYT
.	TRBJ2-7	.	TRBV5-4	ASSLGAAGVYEQY
.	TRBJ2-1	TRBD1	TRBV12-5	ASGFPDRVGNEQF
once	TRBJ2-7	.	TRBV27	ASSLSQFGQQY
.	TRBJ2-1	TRBD1	TRBV5-4	ASSLQGAGNEQF
.	TRBJ2-7	TRBD2	TRBV28	ASRSSGPDYEQY
once	TRBJ2-2	.	TRBV30	AWSVLVDVAGELF
.	TRBJ2-3	TRBD2	TRBV28	ASSLGAGQWREGQGTDTQY
.	TRBJ2-7	.	TRBV27	ASSSGLMYEQY
.	TRBJ2-2	.	TRBV4-1	ASSQGTENTGELF
.	TRBJ2-1	.	TRBV18	ASSPRGGHNEQF
.	TRBJ2-5	TRBD1	TRBV5-5	ASSPWTGGHQETQY
once	TRBJ2-1	TRBD2	TRBV7-8	ASSPALAGSSYNEQF
once	TRBJ2-4	TRBD2	TRBV2	ASSEGGLAETKNIQY
.	TRBJ2-5	TRBD1	TRBV15	ATVRGGQGRETQY
.	TRBJ1-1	TRBD1	TRBV19	ASSTIVLSSGGDTEAF
.	TRBJ2-3	.	TRBV11-2	ASSPRGSETDTQY
.	TRBJ2-5	.	TRBV7-9	ASSPGTTVRETQY
.	TRBJ2-1	.	TRBV10-3	AISGTSSYNEQF
.	TRBJ1-4	.	TRBV7-9	ASSFSTANEKLF
once	TRBJ2-3	.	TRBV5-1	ASSSQVTSTDTQY
once	TRBJ2-5	.	TRBV28	ASSSPRGAGEETQY
.	TRBJ2-3	TRBD2	TRBV27	ASSLPQTSGSTDTQY
.	TRBJ2-7	TRBD2	TRBV5-1	ASSRQGTSGISSYEQY
.	TRBJ1-1	.	TRBV6-5	ASTRRGRDTEAF
.	TRBJ2-3	TRBD2	TRBV7-2	ASSTLAGVDTQY
once	TRBJ2-5	.	TRBV6-1	ATEVGGSETQY